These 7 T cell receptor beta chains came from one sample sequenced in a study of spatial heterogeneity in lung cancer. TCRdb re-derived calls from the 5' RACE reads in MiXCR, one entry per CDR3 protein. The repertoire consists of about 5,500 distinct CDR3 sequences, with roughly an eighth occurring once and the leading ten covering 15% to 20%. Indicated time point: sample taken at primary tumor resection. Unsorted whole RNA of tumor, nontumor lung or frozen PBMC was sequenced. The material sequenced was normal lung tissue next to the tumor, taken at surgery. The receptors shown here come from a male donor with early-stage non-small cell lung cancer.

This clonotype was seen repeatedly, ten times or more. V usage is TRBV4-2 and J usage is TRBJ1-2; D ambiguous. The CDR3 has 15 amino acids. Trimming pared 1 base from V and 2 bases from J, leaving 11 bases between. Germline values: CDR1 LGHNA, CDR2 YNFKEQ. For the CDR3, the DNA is TGTGCCAGCAGCCAAGGGATGACCCTGAACTATGGCTACACCTTC. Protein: CASSQGMTLNYGYTF.

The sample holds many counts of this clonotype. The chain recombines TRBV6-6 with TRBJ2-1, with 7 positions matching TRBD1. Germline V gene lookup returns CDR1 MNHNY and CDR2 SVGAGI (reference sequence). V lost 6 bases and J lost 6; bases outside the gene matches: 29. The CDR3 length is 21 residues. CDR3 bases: TGTGCCAGCAGCCTCGCTTTCCTGACAGGGTTGAAGGTGTTCAGAATCAATGAGCAGTTCTTC. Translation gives CASSLAFLTGLKVFRINEQFF.

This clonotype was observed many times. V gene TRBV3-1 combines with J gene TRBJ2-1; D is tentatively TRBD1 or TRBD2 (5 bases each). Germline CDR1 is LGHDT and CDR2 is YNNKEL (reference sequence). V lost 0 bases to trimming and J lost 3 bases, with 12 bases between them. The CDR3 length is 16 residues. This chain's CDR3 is CASSQDLGAVYNEQFF. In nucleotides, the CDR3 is TGTGCCAGCAGCCAAGATCTCGGGGCGGTCTACAATGAGCAGTTCTTC.

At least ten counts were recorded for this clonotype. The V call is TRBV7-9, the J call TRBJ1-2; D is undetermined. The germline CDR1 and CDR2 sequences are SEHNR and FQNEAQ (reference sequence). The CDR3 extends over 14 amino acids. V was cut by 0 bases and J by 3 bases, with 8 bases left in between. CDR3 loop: CASSLATVYYGYTF. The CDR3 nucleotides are TGTGCCAGCAGCTTAGCCACAGTTTACTATGGCTACACCTTC.

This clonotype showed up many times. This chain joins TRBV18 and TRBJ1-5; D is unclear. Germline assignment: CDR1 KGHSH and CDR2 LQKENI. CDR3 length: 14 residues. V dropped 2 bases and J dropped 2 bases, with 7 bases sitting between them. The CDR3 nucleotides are TGTGCCAGCTCACCAGGCGGGGGCAATCAGCCCCAGCATTTT. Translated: CASSPGGGNQPQHF.

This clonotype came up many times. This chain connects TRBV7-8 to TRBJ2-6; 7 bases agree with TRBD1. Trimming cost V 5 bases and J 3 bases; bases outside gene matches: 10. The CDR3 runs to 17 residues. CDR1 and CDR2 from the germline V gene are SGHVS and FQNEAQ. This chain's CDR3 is CASSGRQGNYGANVLTF. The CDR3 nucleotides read TGTGCCAGCAGCGGACGACAGGGTAATTATGGGGCCAACGTCCTGACTTTC.

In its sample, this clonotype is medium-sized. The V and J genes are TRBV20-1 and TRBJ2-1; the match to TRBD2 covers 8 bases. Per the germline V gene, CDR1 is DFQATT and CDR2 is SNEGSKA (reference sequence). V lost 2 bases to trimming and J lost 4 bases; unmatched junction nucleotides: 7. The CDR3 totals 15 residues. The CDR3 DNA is TGCAGTGCTAGATCCCCCACTAGCGGATACAATGAGCAGTTCTTC. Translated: CSARSPTSGYNEQFF.